This T cell receptor (beta chain) was recovered during a study of blood T cell repertoires in COVID-19. As for the study in general: The origin of the acute and convalescent COVID-19 samples was the United States, Italy and Spain. PBMCs, B-cell-depleted T cells, or T cells were the source of the cDNA or gDNA that made up the material.

Methods used by the authors: Amplification from reference gene primers served as the basis for estimated nucleated cell counts. Sequencing used immunoSEQ multiplex PCR; TCRdb keeps in-frame clones, though not all of them. From that table come the V and J calls and clone size; the DNA was used to work out D and trimming. The sample lists approximately 240,000 clones; around 82% were seen once. The V gene's germline CDR1 is MNHEY and CDR2 SVGAGI. With V trimmed by 6 bases and J by 7 bases, 11 bases remained unmatched. The CDR3 is 15 amino acids. The J gene is TRBJ2-1, the V gene TRBV6-5; TRBD1 matches 8 bases. The origin of this receptor is a woman aged 55-69 years with acute or convalescent COVID-19. Sequencing was carried out using peripheral blood. In DNA, the CDR3 is TGTGCCAGCAGGCCGAGGACAGGGTTGCGGAATGAGCAGTTCTTC. Its protein product is CASRPRTGLRNEQFF.